Following are 26 T cell receptor beta chains from one sample sequenced in a study of T-cell memory formation after mild COVID-19. One entry per CDR3 protein results from TCRdb running MiXCR on the 5' RACE reads. Of 150,000 to 200,000 distinct CDR3 sequences listed, roughly 10% are singletons. The sample was PBMCs or a T cell subset sorted from them (not recorded which). These receptors were taken from a man aged 18 to 30 who had mild COVID-19 (a few samples of this study predate the infection). Cell type and time point are not known.

This clonotype was seen only a few times. The chain uses TRBV12-3 or TRBV12-4 and TRBJ2-1; D not certain. This CDR3 is built from 13 residues. The ends were cut back, 4 bases at V and 12 bases at J, with 16 bases in the middle. CDR3 in DNA: TGTGCCAGCAGTTCGTTTCAGGCAATTGGGCAGTTCTTC. It is translated as CASSSFQAIGQFF.

This clonotype appeared a few times. This chain connects TRBV7-9 to TRBJ1-5, with a tentative D call TRBD1 (5 bases). V gave up 5 bases and J gave up 5 bases, with 13 bases separating them. Germline CDR1 is SEHNR and CDR2 is FQNEAQ (reference sequence). CDR3 length equals 14 residues. CDR3 loop: CASSQGGADQPQHF. The CDR3 bases are TGTGCCAGCAGCCAAGGAGGGGCAGATCAGCCCCAGCATTTT.

V gene TRBV3-1 combines with J gene TRBJ1-1; no reliable D call. Trimming shortened V by 4 bases and J by 2 bases, and 14 bases separated the two germline ends. Per germline, CDR1 LGHDT and CDR2 YNNKEL (reference sequence). CDR3 length equals 15 residues. The CDR3 loop reads CASSPTWGYNTEAFF. CDR3 in DNA: TGTGCCAGCAGCCCGACTTGGGGTTACAACACTGAAGCTTTCTTT.

The CDR3 loop is CASSPRVSTGELFF. CDR3 sequence (DNA): TGTGCCAGCAGCCCTCGCGTCAGCACCGGGGAGCTGTTTTTT. This chain connects TRBV7-9 to TRBJ2-2, with D hard to call. Trimming pared 5 bases from V and 4 bases from J, leaving 11 bases between. The CDR3 has 14 residues. Germline V gives CDR1 SEHNR, CDR2 FQNEAQ (reference sequence).

This clonotype was seen more than once but under ten times. This sequence joins TRBV18 and TRBJ1-2; TRBD1 is a possible D gene (6 bases). CDR3 length equals 13 residues. Trimming removed 4 bases at V and 6 bases at J, with 12 bases between. Germline values: CDR1 KGHSH, CDR2 LQKENI. The CDR3 region is CASSLSRGDGYTF. The CDR3 region has the DNA TGTGCCAGCTCACTCTCCAGGGGCGATGGCTACACCTTC.

The chain joins TRBV18 to TRBJ2-5, with 9 positions matching TRBD1. After removal of 6 bases from V and 2 bases from J, the junction contained 7 bases not matched to a gene. The CDR3 length is 15 residues. Germline CDR1 KGHSH, CDR2 LQKENI. CDR3 in amino acids: CASSSGTGLQETQYF. CDR3 sequence (DNA): TGTGCCAGCTCGTCCGGGACAGGGTTACAAGAGACCCAGTACTTC.

This clonotype was counted a few times. The genes are TRBV15 and TRBJ1-1; D unresolved. The CDR3 contains 16 residues. Per the germline V gene, CDR1 is LNHNV and CDR2 is YYDKDF (reference sequence). With 1 base removed from V and 2 bases from J, the gap between germline ends came to 14 bases. The CDR3 DNA reads as TGTGCCACCAGCAGAGGGGCAGTCGTTGATAACACTGAAGCTTTCTTT. It encodes CATSRGAVVDNTEAFF.

The chain has TRBV7-2 and TRBJ1-2, with TRBD1 identical over 9 bases. V dropped 3 bases and J dropped 2; count of bases not matched to a gene: 7. The germline gives CDR1 SGHTA, CDR2 FQGNSA. This CDR3 has 16 amino acids. This CDR3 reads CASSLAGQGRNYGYTF. DNA of the CDR3: TGTGCCAGCAGCTTGGCTGGACAGGGGAGGAACTATGGCTACACCTTC.

This clonotype has more than one count but fewer than ten. This sequence joins TRBV20-1 and TRBJ2-2; 7 bases align to TRBD1. V was clipped by 6 bases and J by 4 bases; unmatched bases: 8. CDR1 is DFQATT and CDR2 is SNEGSKA in the germline V gene (reference sequence). The CDR3 runs 14 residues. Here the CDR3 reads CSAPQGSGTGELFF. The CDR3 nucleotides read TGCAGTGCCCCACAGGGGTCGGGCACCGGGGAGCTGTTTTTT.

This clonotype was seen at least ten times. The J gene is TRBJ2-1, the V gene TRBV20-1, with D possibly TRBD2 on 5 matching bases. Germline V gene data show CDR1 as DFQATT and CDR2 as SNEGSKA (reference sequence). The ends were cut back, 5 bases at V and 8 bases at J, with 13 bases in the middle. CDR3 length equals 12 residues. CDR3 in amino acids: CSAAGEGDEQFF. For the CDR3, the DNA is TGCAGTGCTGCCGGAGAGGGTGATGAGCAGTTCTTC.

The chain has TRBV20-1 and TRBJ1-6; D is perhaps TRBD1 (5 bases). The germline V gene encodes CDR1 DFQATT and CDR2 SNEGSKA (reference sequence). Trimming left V 3 bases short and J 7 bases short, with 19 bases between. This CDR3 comprises 16 residues. The CDR3 bases are TGCAGTGCTAGGAATTGGGTTAGGGGCCAGAATTCACCCCTCCACTTT. Its protein product is CSARNWVRGQNSPLHF.

In its sample, this clonotype was seen a few times. The V gene is TRBV9, the J gene TRBJ2-7, with TRBD2 identical over 12 bases. V trimming: 0 bases; J trimming: 5 bases; junction bases outside the gene matches: 6. The CDR3 has 16 residues. Germline CDR1 and CDR2: SGDLS and YYNGEE. CDR3 region: CASSVGTSGVSDEQYF. CDR3 nucleotide sequence: TGTGCCAGCAGCGTAGGGACTAGCGGGGTATCTGACGAGCAGTACTTC.

The V gene is TRBV5-6, the J gene TRBJ1-1; D gene uncertain. This CDR3 contains 13 residues. V dropped 2 bases and J dropped 8 bases, with 13 bases sitting between them. The V gene's germline CDR1 is SGHDT and CDR2 YYEEEE. CDR3 amino acids: CASSFPGSYEAFF. Written as DNA, the CDR3 is TGTGCCAGCAGCTTTCCGGGTTCCTACGAAGCTTTCTTT.

This clonotype was counted between two and nine times. The chain couples TRBV7-3 to TRBJ1-1; 7 bases agree with TRBD1. The germline CDR1 and CDR2 sequences are SGHTA and FQGTGA. V was pared by 8 bases and J by 3 bases, with 6 bases of the junction left unmatched. The CDR3 extends over 13 amino acids. In nucleotides, the CDR3 is TGTGCCAGCCCTCCTACAGGGGACACTGAAGCTTTCTTT. Translation: CASPPTGDTEAFF.

This clonotype was found many times. The V and J genes are TRBV5-6 and TRBJ1-1; D is unresolved. Looked up from germline, CDR1 is SGHDT and CDR2 is YYEEEE. V was cut by 4 bases and J by 0 bases, with 1 base left in between. The CDR3 runs 11 residues. CDR3: CASSLNTEAFF. In DNA, the CDR3 is TGTGCCAGCAGCCTGAACACTGAAGCTTTCTTT.

This chain joins TRBV29-1 and TRBJ2-7, with D possibly TRBD2 on 6 matching bases. The germline gives CDR1 SQVTM, CDR2 ANQGSEA. The CDR3 contains 14 residues. V shed 1 base and J shed 5 bases, with 15 bases lying between them. The CDR3 spells CSVEGGDSPHEQYF. The CDR3 nucleotides are TGCAGCGTTGAAGGGGGGGACTCTCCCCACGAGCAGTACTTC.

This clonotype was counted only a few times. A junction boundary mismatches the germline segment, possibly from a read error. V is TRBV12-3 or TRBV12-4 and J is TRBJ2-7, with 7 bases aligning to TRBD1. There are 14 residues in the CDR3. CDR3 sequence reads: CASRLGQDPYEQYF. The CDR3 coding sequence is TGTGCCAGCAGATTAGGACAGGACCCCTACGAGCAGTACTTC.

This clonotype was found a few times. The J gene is TRBJ1-1, the V gene TRBV12-5; 10 bases match TRBD1. The germline V gene has CDR1 LGHNT and CDR2 FRNRAP. The CDR3 runs to 14 residues. The trim removed 3 bases at V and 4 bases at J, leaving 2 bases unmatched. The CDR3 sequence: CASGFGTGVTEAFF. DNA for the CDR3: TGTGCTAGTGGTTTTGGGACAGGGGTCACTGAAGCTTTCTTT.

This clonotype was observed a single time. The chain employs TRBV5-4 and TRBJ1-1; possible D gene TRBD1, 6 bases. Germline CDR1 SGHNT, CDR2 YYREEE (reference sequence). Trimming took off 4 bases at V and 9 bases at J, with 13 bases between the two ends. CDR3 length: 12 residues. CDR3 coding DNA: TGTGCCAGCAGCCCTGGACAGAATAAAGCTTTCTTT. This translates into CASSPGQNKAFF.

The rearrangement joins TRBV20-1 to TRBJ2-3, with D hard to call. Germline values: CDR1 DFQATT, CDR2 SNEGSKA (reference sequence). Trimming stripped 1 base from V and 2 bases from J, with 10 bases between. This CDR3 comprises 14 residues. This CDR3 is CSARGTKVTDTQYF. The CDR3 nucleotides are TGCAGTGCTAGAGGGACGAAAGTCACAGATACGCAGTATTTT.

This clonotype was picked up many times. The chain uses TRBV12-3 or TRBV12-4 and TRBJ1-1; no definite D call. Trimming removed 7 bases at V and 2 bases at J, with 14 bases between. The CDR3 covers 14 residues. CDR3 region: CASTVGLTNTEAFF. CDR3 DNA: TGTGCCAGCACTGTCGGGCTGACAAACACTGAAGCTTTCTTT.

This clonotype has a handful of counts. Written as DNA, the CDR3 is TGCAGCGTTGAAGTCATGGGGGGCGTCACAGATACGCAGTATTTT. This sequence encodes CSVEVMGGVTDTQYF. The J gene is TRBJ2-3, the V gene TRBV29-1; D could derive from TRBD1 or TRBD2 (6 bases each). V was cut by 1 base and J by 2 bases, with 13 bases left in between. The CDR3 runs to 15 residues. Germline V lookup: CDR1 SQVTM, CDR2 ANQGSEA.

This clonotype has only a few counts. The chain links TRBV12-3 or TRBV12-4 to TRBJ1-5; D is ambiguous. The CDR3 consists of 15 residues. Trimming left V 2 bases short and J 1 base short, with 9 bases between. The CDR3 coding sequence is TGTGCCAGCAGTTTAAATTTCGACAGCAATCAGCCCCAGCATTTT. Translation gives CASSLNFDSNQPQHF.

V and J are TRBV4-1 and TRBJ1-6; 11 nucleotides align to TRBD1. The CDR3 runs 15 residues. Looked up from germline, CDR1 is MGHRA and CDR2 is YSYEKL. The V segment lost 4 bases and the J segment 8 bases; nucleotides outside the gene matches: 4. The CDR3 is CASSRGQGAYSPLHF. The CDR3 nucleotides are TGCGCCAGCAGCCGAGGACAGGGGGCGTATTCACCCCTCCACTTT.

This chain links TRBV12-3 or TRBV12-4 with TRBJ1-5; tentatively, D is TRBD1 (6 bases). This CDR3 has 15 amino acids. V lost 5 bases and J lost 5, with 16 bases in between. The CDR3 loop is CASSRGQGSDQPQHF. CDR3 DNA sequence: TGTGCCAGCAGTCGGGGACAAGGTTCAGATCAGCCCCAGCATTTT.

This clonotype was observed a handful of times. V gene TRBV6-5 combines with J gene TRBJ1-6; no firm D call. The V gene lost 0 bases and the J gene lost 5 bases, with 11 bases spanning the gap. This CDR3 is built from 16 residues. Germline V CDR1 and CDR2: MNHEY, SVGAGI. The CDR3 here is CASSYSAHLNNSPLHF. Written as DNA, the CDR3 is TGTGCCAGCAGTTACTCGGCGCACCTCAATAATTCACCCCTCCACTTT.